This is a list of T cell receptor beta chains from one sample in a study of human CD8 memory T cell subsets. Following a re-call of the 5' RACE reads, TCRdb has one entry per CDR3 protein and lacks DNA. The sample holds approximately 10,000 distinct CDR3 sequences. The specimen was CD8+ stem-like memory T cells (TSCM and TCM) sorted from PBMCs. These receptors were collected from a human donor in good health. Each CDR3 is given with its conserved first and last residue. For some rows the clone size is stated as once, few or many, or as a class when expanded; others skip it.

.	TRBV10-3	13	TRBJ1-2	CATHREANYGYTF
.	TRBV11-1	12	TRBJ2-1	CASSPRSNEQFF
.	TRBV7-3	13	TRBJ1-1	CASSFGQGLEAFF
.	TRBV4-3	20	TRBJ2-3	CASSQRGSRDLASDTDTQYF
.	TRBV5-4	15	TRBJ2-3	CASSRGLAITDTQYF
.	TRBV28	14	TRBJ2-3	CASSFLAGTDTQYF
.	TRBV14	13	TRBJ1-6	CASSLVGFSPLHF
medium-sized	TRBV5-1	16	TRBJ2-2	CASSLVETANTGELFF
.	TRBV5-6	14	TRBJ2-7	CASSLEWGTGEQYF
.	TRBV11-3	16	TRBJ2-7	CASSLEGQGLSYEQYF
.	TRBV10-2	11	TRBJ2-1	CASNTGNEQFF
.	TRBV12-2	19	TRBJ1-1	CASRTTRTNPGPGLGEAFF
medium-sized	TRBV5-1	17	TRBJ1-2	CASSDRQGAITRYGYTF
.	TRBV11-3	15	TRBJ2-1	CASSLGPGPNNEQFF
medium-sized	TRBV24-1	14	TRBJ2-7	CATSDNTELGEQYF
medium-sized	TRBV6-2/TRBV6-3	12	TRBJ2-2	CASSPYTGELFF
.	TRBV9	14	TRBJ2-4	CASSVTGQDGIQYF
.	TRBV5-6	13	TRBJ2-7	CASSLEMDYEQYF
medium-sized	TRBV29-1	15	TRBJ2-2	CSVTASGGLTGELFF
.	TRBV5-4	15	TRBJ2-1	CASSLIGQGLNEQFF
.	TRBV7-3	14	TRBJ2-5	CASSPTGGGETQYF
.	TRBV12-3/TRBV12-4	12	TRBJ2-3	CASGMAGDTQYF
.	TRBV6-6	13	TRBJ2-7	CASSYSLTYEQYF
.	TRBV28	16	TRBJ1-5	CASRTMTGPSNQPQHF
.	TRBV6-5	16	TRBJ2-2	CASSYSEDVRAGELFF
medium-sized	TRBV5-6	15	TRBJ2-1	CASSFWDRAGNEQFF
.	TRBV20-1	13	TRBJ2-7	CSARSGQDYEQYF
.	TRBV6-2/TRBV6-3	18	TRBJ2-5	CASSAPLGGERIQETQYF
medium-sized	TRBV28	11	TRBJ1-2	CASAENYGYTF
.	TRBV7-9	14	TRBJ2-1	CASSVTRSDNEQFF
medium-sized	TRBV2	13	TRBJ1-1	CASSAGRNTEAFF
medium-sized	TRBV6-2/TRBV6-3	14	TRBJ1-1	CASSQKGGITEAFF
.	TRBV5-4	13	TRBJ1-2	CASSLTDNYGYTF
.	TRBV6-5	13	TRBJ2-7	CASRQGLGYEQYF
.	TRBV7-2	15	TRBJ2-5	CASSPWAVLGETQYF
.	TRBV7-9	16	TRBJ2-7	CASSLGPSAGLVEQYF
.	TRBV10-3	12	TRBJ2-1	CAISEGFRTAFF
.	TRBV29-1	14	TRBJ2-1	CSVVGTSVWNEQFF
.	TRBV12-3/TRBV12-4	16	TRBJ2-5	CASSTGLAGVEETQYF
.	TRBV7-9	15	TRBJ1-1	CASSPKVGAYTEAFF
.	TRBV5-1	12	TRBJ1-1	CASSLQGPEAFF
.	TRBV28	15	TRBJ2-1	CASTSDVGPYNEQFF
medium-sized	TRBV7-3	16	TRBJ1-2	CASSLNPGLTSDGYTF
.	TRBV19	12	TRBJ1-1	CASSIVGAEAFF